This TCR beta chain appears in the sequencing data of a study of T cell changes during pregnancy in multiple sclerosis (dated by TCRdb to between 2018 and 2021). Background for the entire study: The study looked at changes in the T cell repertoire across pregnancy in women with multiple sclerosis.

The method behind the library was the immunoSEQ multiplex PCR assay. Drawn from immuneACCESS, this table holds only the in-frame rearrangements with V and J called that TCRdb kept. Clones are partly lost; checked studies trace under half to an unresolved V gene and leave the rest unexplained. Across this sample there are 29,000 or so clones, with about 89% seen only once. The top ten hold approximately 7.2% of the sample. A note on this clone: Its binding antigen is unknown. Within one base of it there is no much larger clone, and no base qualities were kept.

From its cysteine to its phenylalanine, the CDR3 spans 12 amino acids. Only the CDR3 region is kept as DNA, spanning 36 bases read in frame from base 1. Trimming takes 2 bases from V and 12 bases from J, and the germline ends sit 11 bases apart. Per the germline V gene, SGHNT is the CDR1 and YENEEA is the CDR2. The sequence is built from TRBV11-3 and TRBJ2-1, with TRBD1 perhaps the D gene, on 5 matching bases. The sample consisted of CD8+ T cells from peripheral blood mononuclear cells, taken in the second trimester of pregnancy. This TCR was sampled from a female donor with multiple sclerosis, enrolled in a pregnancy study. The nucleotides are TGTGCCAGCAGCTTAACAGGCCCGGGGCAGTTCTTC. This sequence encodes CASSLTGPGQFF.